Listed here are 4 T cell receptor beta chains from one sample, sequenced in a study of type 1 and type 2 diabetes patients. Amplification started from genomic DNA. Amplification of the beta chain CDR3 used 30 forward and 13 reverse multiplex primers. TCRdb reprocessed the multiplex PCR reads with MiXCR, giving one entry per CDR3 protein. The top ten clones hold roughly 15% of a sample with approximately 260,000 distinct CDR3 sequences, around 47% of them seen once. Specimen: peripheral blood mononuclear cells (PBMCs). These TCRs come from a young man with type 2 diabetes.

The gene calls are TRBV2 and TRBJ2-3, with a possible D match to TRBD2 (6 bases). From germline, CDR1 is SNHLY and CDR2 FYNNEI. Deletions cut 4 bases from V and 1 base from J, with 12 bases between. This CDR3 spans 15 amino acids. CDR3 coding DNA: TGTGCCAGCAGTGTCGAGGGCGGGGGCACAGATACGCAGTATTTT. This translates into CASSVEGGGTDTQYF.

This clonotype has at least ten counts. This chain connects TRBV15 to TRBJ2-3, with TRBD2 as a possible D gene (7 bases). CDR3 length: 15 amino acids. V was pared by 0 bases and J by 2 bases, with 9 bases between. In germline, CDR1 is LNHNV, CDR2 YYDKDF (reference sequence). The CDR3, as DNA: TGTGCCACCAGCAGAGATCGGGGGGCCACAGATACGCAGTATTTT. Its translation is CATSRDRGATDTQYF.

V and J are TRBV19 and TRBJ2-2; D gene unclear. The CDR3 consists of 14 residues. Germline CDR1 and CDR2: LNHDA and SQIVND (reference sequence). V was clipped by 3 bases and J by 7 bases, with 12 bases between them. CDR3 residues: CASSIQEIGGELFF. The CDR3 DNA reads TGTGCCAGTAGTATTCAGGAAATAGGCGGGGAGCTGTTTTTT.

The chain uses TRBV2 and TRBJ2-1, with 11 bases aligning to TRBD1. The CDR3 covers 15 residues. Germline CDR1 SNHLY, CDR2 FYNNEI. V was pared by 7 bases and J by 3 bases, with 5 bases of the junction left unmatched. Written as DNA, the CDR3 is TGTGCCAGCATCGAGGGACAGGGGGACTACAATGAGCAGTTCTTC. Amino acids: CASIEGQGDYNEQFF.